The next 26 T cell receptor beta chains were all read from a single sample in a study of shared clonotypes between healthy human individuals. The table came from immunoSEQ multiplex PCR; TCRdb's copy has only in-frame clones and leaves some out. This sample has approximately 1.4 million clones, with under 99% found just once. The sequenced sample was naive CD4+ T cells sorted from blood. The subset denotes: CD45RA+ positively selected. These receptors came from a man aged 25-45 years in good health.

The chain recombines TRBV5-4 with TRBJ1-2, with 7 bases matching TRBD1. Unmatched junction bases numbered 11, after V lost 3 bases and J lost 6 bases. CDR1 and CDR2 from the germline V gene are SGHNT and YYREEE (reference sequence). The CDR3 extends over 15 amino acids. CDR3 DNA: TGTGCCAGCAGCTCCCTGACCGACAGGGACCATGGCTACACCTTC. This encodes CASSSLTDRDHGYTF.

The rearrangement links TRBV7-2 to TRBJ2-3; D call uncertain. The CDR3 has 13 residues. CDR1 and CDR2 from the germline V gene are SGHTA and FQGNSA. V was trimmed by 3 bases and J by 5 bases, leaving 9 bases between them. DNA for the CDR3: TGTGCCAGCAGCTTTAGGTGGGGAGATACGCAGTATTTT. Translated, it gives CASSFRWGDTQYF.

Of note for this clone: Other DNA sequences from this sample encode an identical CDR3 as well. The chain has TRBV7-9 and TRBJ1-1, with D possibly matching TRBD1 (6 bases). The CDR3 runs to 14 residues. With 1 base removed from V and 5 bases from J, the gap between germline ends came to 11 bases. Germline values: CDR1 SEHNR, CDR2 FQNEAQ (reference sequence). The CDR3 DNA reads TGTGCCAGCAGCTTAGTGGGGGCCGGAACTGAAGCTTTCTTT. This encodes CASSLVGAGTEAFF. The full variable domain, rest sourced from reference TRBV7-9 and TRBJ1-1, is DTGVSQNPRHKITKRGQNVTFRCDPISEHNRLYWYRQTLGQGPEFLTYFQNEAQLEKSRLLSDRFSAERPKGSFSTLEIQRTEQGDSAMYLCASSLVGAGTEAFFGQGTRLTVV.

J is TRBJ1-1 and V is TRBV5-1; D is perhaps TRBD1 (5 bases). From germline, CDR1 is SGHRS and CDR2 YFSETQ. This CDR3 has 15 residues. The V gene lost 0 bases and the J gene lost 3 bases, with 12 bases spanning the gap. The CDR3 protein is CASSLERQKHTEAFF. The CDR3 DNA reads TGCGCCAGCAGCTTGGAACGACAGAAGCACACTGAAGCTTTCTTT.

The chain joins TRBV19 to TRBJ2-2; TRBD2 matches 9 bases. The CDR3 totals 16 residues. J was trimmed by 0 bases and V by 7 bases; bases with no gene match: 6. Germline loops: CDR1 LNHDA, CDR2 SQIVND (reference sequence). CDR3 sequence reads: CASTKREAANTGELFF. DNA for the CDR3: TGTGCCAGTACAAAGCGGGAGGCCGCGAACACCGGGGAGCTGTTTTTT.

CDR3 sequence (DNA): TGTGCCAGCAGCATTACAGGGTATGGAAACACCATATATTTT. Translating it yields CASSITGYGNTIYF. V usage is TRBV5-4 and J usage is TRBJ1-3; a possible D gene is TRBD1 (6 bases). Trimming left V 4 bases short and J 3 bases short, with 11 bases between. This CDR3 comprises 14 residues. Germline values: CDR1 SGHNT, CDR2 YYREEE (reference sequence). The entire variable domain, with the rest obtained from reference TRBV5-4 and TRBJ1-3, is as follows: ETGVTQSPTHLIKTRGQQVTLRCSSQSGHNTVSWYQQALGQGPQFIFQYYREEENGRGNFPPRFSGLQFPNYSSELNVNALELDDSALYLCASSITGYGNTIYFGEGSWLTVV.

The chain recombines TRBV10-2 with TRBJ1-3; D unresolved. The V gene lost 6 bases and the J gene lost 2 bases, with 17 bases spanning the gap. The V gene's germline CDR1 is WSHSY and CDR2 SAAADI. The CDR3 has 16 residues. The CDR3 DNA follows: TGCGCCAGCAGCCTCCCCGACGGGAGCCCTGGAAACACCATATATTTT. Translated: CASSLPDGSPGNTIYF.

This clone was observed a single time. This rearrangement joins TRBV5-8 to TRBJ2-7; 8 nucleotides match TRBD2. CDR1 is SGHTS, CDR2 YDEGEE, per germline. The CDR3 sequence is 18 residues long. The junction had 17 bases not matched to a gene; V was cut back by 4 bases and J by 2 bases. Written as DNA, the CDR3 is TGTGCCAGCAGCCGAGGGGGGACTAGTCTGACCTCGGCCTACGAGCAGTACTTC. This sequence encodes CASSRGGTSLTSAYEQYF.

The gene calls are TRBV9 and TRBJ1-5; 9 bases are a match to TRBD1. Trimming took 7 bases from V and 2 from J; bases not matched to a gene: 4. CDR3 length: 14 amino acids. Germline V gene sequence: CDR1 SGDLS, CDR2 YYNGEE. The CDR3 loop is CASGTGNGNQPQHF. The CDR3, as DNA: TGTGCCAGCGGGACAGGGAACGGCAATCAGCCCCAGCATTTT.

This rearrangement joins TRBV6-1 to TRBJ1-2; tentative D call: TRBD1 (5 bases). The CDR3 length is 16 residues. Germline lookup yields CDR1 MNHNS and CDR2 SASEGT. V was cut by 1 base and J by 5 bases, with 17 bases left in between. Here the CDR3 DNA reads TGTGCCAGCAGTGAAGGTCCAGGGCGCGTTTATTATGGCTACACCTTC. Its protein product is CASSEGPGRVYYGYTF.

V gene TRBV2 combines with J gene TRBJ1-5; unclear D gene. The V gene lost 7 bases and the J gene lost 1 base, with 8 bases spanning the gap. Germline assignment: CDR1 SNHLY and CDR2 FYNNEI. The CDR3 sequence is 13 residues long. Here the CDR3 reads CASTTDSNQPQHF. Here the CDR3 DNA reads TGTGCCAGCACCACGGACAGCAATCAGCCCCAGCATTTT.

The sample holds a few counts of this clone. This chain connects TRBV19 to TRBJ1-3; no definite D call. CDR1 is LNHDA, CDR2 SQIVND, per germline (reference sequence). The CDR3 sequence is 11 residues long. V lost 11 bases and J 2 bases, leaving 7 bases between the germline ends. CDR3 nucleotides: TGTGCCGGGAGGGCTGGAAACACCATATATTTT. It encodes CAGRAGNTIYF.

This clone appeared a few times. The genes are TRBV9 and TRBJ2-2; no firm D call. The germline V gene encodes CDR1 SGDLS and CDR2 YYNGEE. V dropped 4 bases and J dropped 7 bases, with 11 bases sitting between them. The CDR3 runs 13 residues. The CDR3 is CASSPTNGGELFF. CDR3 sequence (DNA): TGTGCCAGCAGCCCAACTAATGGCGGGGAGCTGTTTTTT.

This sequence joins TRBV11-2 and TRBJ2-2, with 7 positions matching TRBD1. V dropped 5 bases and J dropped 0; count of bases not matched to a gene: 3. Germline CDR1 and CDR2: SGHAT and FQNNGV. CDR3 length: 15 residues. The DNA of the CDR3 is TGTGCCAGCAGCCCCGGGACAGCGAACACCGGGGAGCTGTTTTTT. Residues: CASSPGTANTGELFF.

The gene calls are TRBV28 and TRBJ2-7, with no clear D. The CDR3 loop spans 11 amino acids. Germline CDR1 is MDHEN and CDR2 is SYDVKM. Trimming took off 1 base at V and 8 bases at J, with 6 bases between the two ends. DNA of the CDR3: TGTGCCAGCAGTTTATCGGTCAAGCAGTACTTC. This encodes CASSLSVKQYF.

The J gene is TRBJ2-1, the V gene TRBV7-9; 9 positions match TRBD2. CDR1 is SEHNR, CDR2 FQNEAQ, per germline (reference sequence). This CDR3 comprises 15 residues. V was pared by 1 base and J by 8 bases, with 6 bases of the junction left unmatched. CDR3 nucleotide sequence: TGTGCCAGCAGCTTAGAGGCGGGAGGGAGGCATGAGCAGTTCTTC. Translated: CASSLEAGGRHEQFF. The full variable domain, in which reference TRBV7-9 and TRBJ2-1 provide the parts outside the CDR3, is DTGVSQNPRHKITKRGQNVTFRCDPISEHNRLYWYRQTLGQGPEFLTYFQNEAQLEKSRLLSDRFSAERPKGSFSTLEIQRTEQGDSAMYLCASSLEAGGRHEQFFGPGTRLTVL.

In DNA, the CDR3 is TGCGCCACCGCGGGGGGGGACACAGATACGCAGTATTTT. It yields the protein CATAGGDTDTQYF. This chain joins TRBV5-1 and TRBJ2-3; the match to TRBD2 covers 9 bases. This CDR3 is built from 13 residues. J was trimmed by 2 bases and V by 9 bases; bases with no gene match: 4. The V gene's germline CDR1 is SGHRS and CDR2 YFSETQ.

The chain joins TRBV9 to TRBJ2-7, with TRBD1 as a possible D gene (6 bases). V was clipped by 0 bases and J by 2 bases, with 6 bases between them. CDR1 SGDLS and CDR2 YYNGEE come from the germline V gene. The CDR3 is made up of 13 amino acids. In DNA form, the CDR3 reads TGTGCCAGCAGCGTAGCAGGGGCCTACGAGCAGTACTTC. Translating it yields CASSVAGAYEQYF.

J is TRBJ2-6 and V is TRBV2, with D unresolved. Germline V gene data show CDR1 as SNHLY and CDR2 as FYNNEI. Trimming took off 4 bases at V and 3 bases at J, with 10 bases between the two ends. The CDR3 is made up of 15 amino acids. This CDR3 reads CASSVLGYGANVLTF. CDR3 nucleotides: TGTGCCAGCAGTGTATTAGGGTATGGGGCCAACGTCCTGACTTTC.

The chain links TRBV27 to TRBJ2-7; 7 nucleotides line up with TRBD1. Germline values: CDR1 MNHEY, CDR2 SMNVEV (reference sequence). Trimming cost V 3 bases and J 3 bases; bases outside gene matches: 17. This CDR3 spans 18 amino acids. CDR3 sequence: CASSLKFRGGWTGYEQYF. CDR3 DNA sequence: TGTGCCAGCAGTTTGAAGTTCCGGGGCGGTTGGACAGGCTACGAGCAGTACTTC.

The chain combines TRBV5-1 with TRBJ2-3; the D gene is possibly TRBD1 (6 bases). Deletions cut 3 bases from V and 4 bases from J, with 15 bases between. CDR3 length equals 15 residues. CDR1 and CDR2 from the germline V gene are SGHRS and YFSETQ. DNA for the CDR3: TGCGCCAGCAGCTGGGCGAGGGGACAATCAGATACGCAGTATTTT. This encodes CASSWARGQSDTQYF.

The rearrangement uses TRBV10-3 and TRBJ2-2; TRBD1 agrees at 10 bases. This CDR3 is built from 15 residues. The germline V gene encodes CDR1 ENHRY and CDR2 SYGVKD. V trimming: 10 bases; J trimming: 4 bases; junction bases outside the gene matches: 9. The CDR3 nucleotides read TGTGCCACCCGACCGGGACAGGGGATCACCGGGGAGCTGTTTTTT. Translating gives CATRPGQGITGELFF.

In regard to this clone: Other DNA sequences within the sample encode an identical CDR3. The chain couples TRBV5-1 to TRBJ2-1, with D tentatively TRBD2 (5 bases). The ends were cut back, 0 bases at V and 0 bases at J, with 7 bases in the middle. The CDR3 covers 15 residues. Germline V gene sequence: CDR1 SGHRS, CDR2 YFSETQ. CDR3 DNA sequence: TGCGCCAGCAGCTTGGATACTAGCTCCTACAATGAGCAGTTCTTC. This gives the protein CASSLDTSSYNEQFF.

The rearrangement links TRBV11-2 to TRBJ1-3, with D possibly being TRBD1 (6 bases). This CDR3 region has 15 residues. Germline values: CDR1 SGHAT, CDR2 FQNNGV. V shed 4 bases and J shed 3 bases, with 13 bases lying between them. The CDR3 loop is CASSSIGGGGNTIYF. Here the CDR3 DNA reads TGTGCCAGCAGCTCTATAGGGGGAGGTGGAAACACCATATATTTT.

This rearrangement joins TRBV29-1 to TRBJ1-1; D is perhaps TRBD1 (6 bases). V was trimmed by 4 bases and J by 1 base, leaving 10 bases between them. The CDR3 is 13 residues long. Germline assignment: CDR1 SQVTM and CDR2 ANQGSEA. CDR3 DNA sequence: TGCAGCGTTGCCAGACAGGAGAACACTGAAGCTTTCTTT. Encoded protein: CSVARQENTEAFF. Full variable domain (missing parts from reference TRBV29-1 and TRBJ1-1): SAVISQKPSRDICQRGTSLTIQCQVDSQVTMMFWYRQQPGQSLTLIATANQGSEATYESGFVIDKFPISRPNLTFSTLTVSNMSPEDSSIYLCSVARQENTEAFFGQGTRLTVV.

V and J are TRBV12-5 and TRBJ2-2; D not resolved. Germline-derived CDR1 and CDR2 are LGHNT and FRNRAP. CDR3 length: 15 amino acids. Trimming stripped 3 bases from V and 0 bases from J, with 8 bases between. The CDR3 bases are TGTGCTAGTGGTTTCCGACCATCGAACACCGGGGAGCTGTTTTTT. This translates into CASGFRPSNTGELFF. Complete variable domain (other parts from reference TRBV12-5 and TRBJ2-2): DARVTQTPRHKVTEMGQEVTMRCQPILGHNTVFWYRQTMMQGLELLAYFRNRAPLDDSGMPKDRFSAEMPDATLATLKIQPSEPRDSAVYFCASGFRPSNTGELFFGEGSRLTVL.